The clone carrying this T cell receptor (beta chain) was seen a few times. Its antigen is currently unknown. This record belongs to a study of blood T cells in healthy people across ages. Study-level findings and limits: Unsorted PBMCs prevented conclusive naive versus antigen-experienced comparison. TCR beta diversity correlated strongly with naive T cell percentage.

Extracted total RNA amounted to at least 5.5 micrograms for each sample. A second roughly 6 to 11 cycle PCR used barcoded and J-beta primers. Tags on each cDNA molecule came from a template-switch adaptor with 12 random nucleotides. TCRdb processed the 5' RACE reads anew with MiXCR; each CDR3 protein has one entry. The data contain approximately 900,000 distinct CDR3 sequences, 48% of them singletons. The CDR3 consists of 17 residues. Germline V lookup: CDR1 SGDLS, CDR2 YYNGEE. The V and J ends lost 0 bases and 0 bases respectively, with 14 bases between them. The sample taken for sequencing was blood. The chain has TRBV9 and TRBJ2-3; no reliable D call. This TCR was sampled from a man aged 25 to 40 in good health. DNA for the CDR3: TGTGCCAGCAGCGTAGAGACCGGGCCAATTAGCACAGATACGCAGTATTTT. This sequence encodes CASSVETGPISTDTQYF.